The TCR delta chain described here comes from a study of γδ T cells in repeated Plasmodium falciparum infection. Study at large: The natural-infection arm compared Malian children under seasonal malaria with matched Australian children. Study-level results: Vdelta2-negative gammadelta repertoires appeared less diverse and less shared in Malian than Australian children.

Concerning this clone: Its specificity is not known. The mismatch at residue 15 between this DNA's translation and the TCRdb protein of a much larger clone likely reflects a read error; the protein shown is translated from the DNA.

Flow sorting of PBMC yielded separate Vgamma9/Vdelta2+ and Vdelta2-negative gammadelta T cell populations for bulk repertoire analysis. With CATT, TCRdb re-called clones from the multiplex PCR reads. The sample lists under 60,000 delta-chain clones, roughly 1.6% occurring once. Trimming removed 4 bases from V and 5 bases from J, with 41 bases in between. The CDR3 covers 21 residues. Germline CDR1 reads TVYSNPD; CDR2 reads GDNSRS (reference sequence). The origin of this receptor is a pool of human donors (malaria-infected and uninfected, not separated). This chain joins TRDV3 and TRDJ1; D tentatively fits TRDD2 or TRDD3 (7 bases each). Since TCRdb gives no J gene, matching the DNA to germline was used here to assign it. The specimen was gamma-delta T cells from blood. This CDR3 is CASRLLPLLGIISPSVDKLIF. CDR3 DNA sequence: TGTGCCTCTCGCCTCCTTCCTCTACTGGGGATAATAAGCCCCTCCGTGGATAAACTCATCTTT.